This T cell receptor beta chain was profiled in a study of blood T cell repertoires in COVID-19. The overall study: Acute and convalescent COVID-19 specimens originated in the United States, Italy and Spain. Sources were T cells, B-cell-depleted T cells, or PBMCs; the material itself was cDNA or gDNA.

Original processing notes: How many nucleated cells were present was estimated from reference gene primer amplification. Method: immunoSEQ multiplex PCR; TCRdb's copy keeps in-frame clones and lacks some. V, J and clone size were drawn from that table, and D and trimming were deduced from the DNA. The table shows hundreds of thousands of clones, with 85% to 90% occurring only once. Cohort 3 donors counted as recovered after two negative PCRs, clearance, or resolved symptoms. The sample was PBMCs or T cells enriched from blood (not recorded which). The TCR sequence derives from a man between 18 and 35 years old who had recovered from COVID-19.

CDR3 residues: CASSRDRGDLNEKLFF. The CDR3 DNA follows: TGCGCCAGCAGCCGGGACAGGGGCGACCTTAATGAAAAACTGTTTTTT. J is TRBJ1-4 and V is TRBV5-1; 10 nucleotides line up with TRBD1. The germline V gene has CDR1 SGHRS and CDR2 YFSETQ. Trimming took 4 bases from V and 4 from J; bases not matched to a gene: 7. The CDR3 has 16 amino acids.